The T cell receptor beta chain under discussion was sequenced for a study of blood T cell repertoires in COVID-19. Assay used: immunoSEQ multiplex PCR; TCRdb lists only in-frame clones, some missing. The sample holds about 58,000 clones; 89% are singletons and the top ten take around an eighth. The CDR3 loop spans 15 amino acids. Trimming cost V 2 bases and J 4 bases, with 14 bases left between them. The germline V gene encodes CDR1 MNHEY and CDR2 SMNVEV (reference sequence). This sequence originates from a woman aged 60-75 years with active COVID-19. J is TRBJ1-1 and V is TRBV27; D is possibly TRBD1 (5 bases). The source material was peripheral blood. CDR3 in amino acids: CASSLQGLRSTEAFF. In DNA, the CDR3 is TGTGCCAGCAGTTTACAGGGCTTGCGATCCACTGAAGCTTTCTTT.